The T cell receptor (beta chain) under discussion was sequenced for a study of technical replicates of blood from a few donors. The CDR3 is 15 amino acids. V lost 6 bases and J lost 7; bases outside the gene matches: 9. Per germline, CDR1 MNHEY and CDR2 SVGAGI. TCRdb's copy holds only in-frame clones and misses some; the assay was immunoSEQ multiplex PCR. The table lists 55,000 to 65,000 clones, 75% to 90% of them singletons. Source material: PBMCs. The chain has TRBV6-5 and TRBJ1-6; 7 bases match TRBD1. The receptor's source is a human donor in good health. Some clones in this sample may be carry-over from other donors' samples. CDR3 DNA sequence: TGTGCCAGCAGGCCTGAGGGGGCTGGGAATTCACCCCTCCACTTT. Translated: CASRPEGAGNSPLHF.